Each of the 15 T cell receptor beta chains below was sequenced from the same sample in a study of neurological immune-mediated disorders. TCRdb analysed the 5' RACE reads with MiXCR anew, one entry per CDR3 protein. The sample consists of 65,000 to 85,000 distinct CDR3 sequences, 2.5% to 3.5% of them appearing once. The sequencing input was PBMCs. These receptors all come from a woman between 50 and 59 years old with multiple sclerosis.

The table lists this clonotype with many counts. V usage is TRBV20-1 and J usage is TRBJ1-4; D ambiguous. Deletions cut 3 bases from V and 7 bases from J, with 18 bases between. This CDR3 comprises 15 residues. The germline gives CDR1 DFQATT, CDR2 SNEGSKA (reference sequence). CDR3 bases: TGCAGTGCTAGCGCCCTTTTGGGTATTGGTGAAAAACTGTTTTTT. It yields the protein CSASALLGIGEKLFF.

This clonotype was recorded many times. The genes are TRBV9 and TRBJ1-5; D call uncertain. Trimming removed 2 bases from V and 6 bases from J, with 15 bases in between. The CDR3 extends over 15 amino acids. CDR1 SGDLS and CDR2 YYNGEE come from the germline V gene. The CDR3 DNA reads as TGTGCCAGCAGCGTGGAGAGGCAAGGTGGTCAGCCCCAGCATTTT. Its translation is CASSVERQGGQPQHF.

In this sample, this clonotype turned up many times. The V and J genes are TRBV5-1 and TRBJ1-2; weak D call: TRBD1 (5 bases). The CDR3 is 14 amino acids. Trimming shortened V by 4 bases and J by 0 bases, and 10 bases separated the two germline ends. CDR1 and CDR2 from the germline V gene are SGHRS and YFSETQ. The CDR3 DNA reads TGCGCCAGCAGCCCGATGGGGGCTAACTATGGCTACACCTTC. Amino acid sequence: CASSPMGANYGYTF.

This clonotype was detected many times. The chain is built from TRBV20-1 and TRBJ1-5; 7 nucleotides line up with TRBD1. The CDR3 runs 16 residues. Trimming cost V 6 bases and J 1 base; bases outside gene matches: 12. In germline, CDR1 is DFQATT, CDR2 SNEGSKA (reference sequence). The CDR3 protein is CSATGRGRISNQPQHF. In nucleotides, the CDR3 is TGCAGTGCCACCGGGAGGGGGCGGATCAGCAATCAGCCCCAGCATTTT.

By sample fraction, this clonotype is medium-sized. The rearrangement links TRBV5-1 to TRBJ1-1, with D unclear. This CDR3 spans 14 amino acids. Looked up from germline, CDR1 is SGHRS and CDR2 is YFSETQ. V lost 0 bases and J lost 7, with 13 bases in between. The CDR3 coding sequence is TGCGCCAGCAGCTTGGTGAGTGTTGGAGGTGAAGCTTTCTTT. Protein: CASSLVSVGGEAFF.

This clonotype was seen ten or more times. The chain employs TRBV5-5 and TRBJ2-3; D could derive from TRBD1 or TRBD2 (5 bases each). The germline V gene encodes CDR1 SGHKS and CDR2 YYEKEE (reference sequence). This CDR3 is 15 amino acids long. V dropped 4 bases and J dropped 2 bases, with 14 bases sitting between them. The CDR3 nucleotides read TGTGCCAGCAGCCCTGGGACGATAAACACAGATACGCAGTATTTT. It specifies CASSPGTINTDTQYF.

In this sample, this clonotype turned up many times. The chain recombines TRBV24-1 with TRBJ2-6; TRBD1 matches 8 bases. The CDR3 is 18 amino acids. In germline, CDR1 is KGHDR, CDR2 SFDVKD. The V segment lost 2 bases and the J segment 2 bases; nucleotides outside the gene matches: 7. Here the CDR3 reads CATSDSGQGLTGANVLTF. The CDR3 nucleotides read TGTGCCACCAGTGATTCCGGACAGGGATTAACTGGGGCCAACGTCCTGACTTTC.

This clonotype was counted many times. V is TRBV12-3 or TRBV12-4 and J is TRBJ2-4; 8 bases are a match to TRBD2. The CDR3 length is 17 residues. Trimming took 5 bases from V and 1 from J; bases not matched to a gene: 10. The CDR3 DNA is TGTGCCAGCAGTAAACCTGGGACTAGGGGGGCCAAAAACATTCAGTACTTC. It is translated as CASSKPGTRGAKNIQYF.

This clonotype was counted at least ten times. The chain employs TRBV10-3 and TRBJ2-6, with a tentative D call TRBD2 (6 bases). The CDR3 covers 16 residues. Germline V gene sequence: CDR1 ENHRY, CDR2 SYGVKD. V gave up 6 bases and J gave up 2 bases, with 14 bases separating them. The CDR3 nucleotides are TGTGCCATCAGGGCAGCAGGCGGGACTGGGGCCAACGTCCTGACTTTC. Translating gives CAIRAAGGTGANVLTF.

This clonotype was detected ten times or more. The chain carries TRBV5-1 and TRBJ2-3, with 9 positions matching TRBD1. Germline V gene lookup returns CDR1 SGHRS and CDR2 YFSETQ. V trimming: 4 bases; J trimming: 3 bases; junction bases outside the gene matches: 9. This CDR3 spans 16 amino acids. The CDR3, as DNA: TGCGCCAGCAGCCCGACTACCGGGACAGGGACAGATACGCAGTATTTT. Encoded protein: CASSPTTGTGTDTQYF. Full variable domain (remainder filled in from reference TRBV5-1 and TRBJ2-3): KAGVTQTPRYLIKTRGQQVTLSCSPISGHRSVSWYQQTPGQGLQFLFEYFSETQRNKGNFPGRFSGRQFSNSRSEMNVSTLELGDSALYLCASSPTTGTGTDTQYFGPGTRLTVL.

This clonotype has at least ten counts. The rearrangement uses TRBV5-1 and TRBJ2-7; 8 positions agree with TRBD1. V trimming: 2 bases; J trimming: 7 bases; junction bases outside the gene matches: 8. Germline CDR1 is SGHRS and CDR2 is YFSETQ. The CDR3 totals 14 residues. CDR3 nucleotides: TGCGCCAGCAGCTTTGGGACAGGTAGTCGGGAGCAGTACTTC. Its protein is CASSFGTGSREQYF.

This clonotype was seen ten or more times. The chain couples TRBV29-1 to TRBJ2-1, with TRBD1 matching over 9 bases. The CDR3 runs to 13 residues. V was clipped by 3 bases and J by 7 bases; unmatched bases: 4. Germline values: CDR1 SQVTM, CDR2 ANQGSEA. CDR3 protein: CSVDGTGLNEQFF. CDR3 DNA: TGCAGCGTTGATGGGACAGGGTTGAATGAGCAGTTCTTC.

This clonotype has ten or more counts. The rearrangement uses TRBV5-1 and TRBJ2-1; no clear D gene. Trimming took off 0 bases at V and 7 bases at J, with 11 bases between the two ends. CDR1 and CDR2 (germline): SGHRS, YFSETQ. This CDR3 region has 14 residues. CDR3 region: CASSLEVRRNEQFF. CDR3 sequence (DNA): TGCGCCAGCAGCTTGGAGGTCAGGCGAAATGAGCAGTTCTTC.

Many counts were recorded for this clonotype. This chain connects TRBV20-1 to TRBJ1-2; TRBD1 matches at 11 bases. The CDR3 has 16 amino acids. Trimming at V came to 4 bases and at J to 4 bases, leaving 11 bases not matched to a gene. Germline assignment: CDR1 DFQATT and CDR2 SNEGSKA (reference sequence). CDR3 residues: CSAKQGQGVRVYGYTF. DNA of the CDR3: TGCAGTGCTAAACAGGGACAGGGGGTACGCGTCTATGGCTACACCTTC.

This clonotype was detected many times. The chain has TRBV28 and TRBJ1-1; D perhaps matches TRBD1 (6 bases). Trimming pared 6 bases from V and 1 base from J, leaving 9 bases between. CDR3 size: 13 residues. Germline V gene lookup returns CDR1 MDHEN and CDR2 SYDVKM. CDR3 in DNA: TGTGCCAGCAGGGAGACAGGGAACACTGAAGCTTTCTTT. Its protein is CASRETGNTEAFF.